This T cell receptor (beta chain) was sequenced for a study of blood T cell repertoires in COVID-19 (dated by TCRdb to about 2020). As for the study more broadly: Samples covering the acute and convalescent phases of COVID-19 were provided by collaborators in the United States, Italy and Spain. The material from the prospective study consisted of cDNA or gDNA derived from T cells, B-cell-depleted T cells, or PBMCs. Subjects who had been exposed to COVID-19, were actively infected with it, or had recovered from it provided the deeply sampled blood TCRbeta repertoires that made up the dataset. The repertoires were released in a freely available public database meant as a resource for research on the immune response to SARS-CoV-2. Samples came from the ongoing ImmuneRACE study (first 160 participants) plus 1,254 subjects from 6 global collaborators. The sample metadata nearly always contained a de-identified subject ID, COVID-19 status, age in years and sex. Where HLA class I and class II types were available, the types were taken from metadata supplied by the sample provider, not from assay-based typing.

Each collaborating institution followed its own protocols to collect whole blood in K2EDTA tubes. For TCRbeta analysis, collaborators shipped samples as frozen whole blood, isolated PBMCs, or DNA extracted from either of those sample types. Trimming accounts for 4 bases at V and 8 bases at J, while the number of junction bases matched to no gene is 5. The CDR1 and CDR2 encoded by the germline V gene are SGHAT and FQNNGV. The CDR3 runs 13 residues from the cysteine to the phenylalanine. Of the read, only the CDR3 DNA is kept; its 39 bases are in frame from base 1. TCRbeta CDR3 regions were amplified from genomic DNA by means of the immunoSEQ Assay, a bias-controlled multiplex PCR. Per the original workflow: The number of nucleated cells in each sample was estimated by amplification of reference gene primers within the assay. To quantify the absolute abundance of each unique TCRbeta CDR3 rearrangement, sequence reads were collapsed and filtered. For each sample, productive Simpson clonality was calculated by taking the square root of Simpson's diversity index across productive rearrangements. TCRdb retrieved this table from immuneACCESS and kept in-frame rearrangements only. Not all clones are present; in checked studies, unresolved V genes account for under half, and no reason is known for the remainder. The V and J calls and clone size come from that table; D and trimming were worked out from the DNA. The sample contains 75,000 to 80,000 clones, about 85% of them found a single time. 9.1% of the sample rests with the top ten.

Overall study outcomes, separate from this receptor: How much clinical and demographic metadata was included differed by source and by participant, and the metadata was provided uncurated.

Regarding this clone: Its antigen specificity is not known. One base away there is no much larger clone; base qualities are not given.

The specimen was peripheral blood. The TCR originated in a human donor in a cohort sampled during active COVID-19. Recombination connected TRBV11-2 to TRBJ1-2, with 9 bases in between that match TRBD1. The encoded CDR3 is CASSSGQGRGYTF. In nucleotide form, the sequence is TGTGCCAGCAGCTCGGGACAGGGCCGGGGCTACACCTTC.